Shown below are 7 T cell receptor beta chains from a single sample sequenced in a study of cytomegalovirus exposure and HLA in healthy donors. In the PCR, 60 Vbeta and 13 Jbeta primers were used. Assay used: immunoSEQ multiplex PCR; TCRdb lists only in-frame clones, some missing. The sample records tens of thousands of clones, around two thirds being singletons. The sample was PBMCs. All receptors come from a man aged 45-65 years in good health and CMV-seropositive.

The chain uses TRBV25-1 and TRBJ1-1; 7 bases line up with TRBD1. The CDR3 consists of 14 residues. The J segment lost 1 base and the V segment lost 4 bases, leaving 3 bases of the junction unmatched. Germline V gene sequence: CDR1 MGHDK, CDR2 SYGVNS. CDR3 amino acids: CASSGQGTNTEAFF. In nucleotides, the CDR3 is TGTGCCAGCAGTGGACAGGGTACGAACACTGAAGCTTTCTTT. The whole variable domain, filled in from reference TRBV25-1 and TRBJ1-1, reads EADIYQTPRYLVIGTGKKITLECSQTMGHDKMYWYQQDPGMELHLIHYSYGVNSTEKGDLSSESTVSRIRTEHFPLTLESARPSHTSQYLCASSGQGTNTEAFFGQGTRLTVV.

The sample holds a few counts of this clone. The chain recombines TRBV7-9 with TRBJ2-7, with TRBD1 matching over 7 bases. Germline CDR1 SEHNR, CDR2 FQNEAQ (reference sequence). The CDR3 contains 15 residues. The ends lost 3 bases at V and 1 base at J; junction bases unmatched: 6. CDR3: CASSFDRVRSYEQYF. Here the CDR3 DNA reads TGTGCCAGCAGCTTTGACAGGGTACGTTCCTACGAGCAGTACTTC.

The CDR3 loop reads CASSLRPATSPTQYF. In nucleotides, the CDR3 is TGCGCCAGCAGCTTGAGGCCCGCGACTAGCCCGACCCAGTACTTC. The chain employs TRBV5-1 and TRBJ2-5; 7 bases line up with TRBD2. Germline V gene data show CDR1 as SGHRS and CDR2 as YFSETQ. The CDR3 totals 15 residues. After removal of 1 base from V and 7 bases from J, the junction contained 10 bases not matched to a gene.

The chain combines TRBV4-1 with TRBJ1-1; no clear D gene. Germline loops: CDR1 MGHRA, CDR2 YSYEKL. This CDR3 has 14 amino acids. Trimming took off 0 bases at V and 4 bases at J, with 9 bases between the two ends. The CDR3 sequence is CASSQEWALTEAFF. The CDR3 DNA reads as TGCGCCAGCAGCCAAGAATGGGCCCTCACTGAAGCTTTCTTT.

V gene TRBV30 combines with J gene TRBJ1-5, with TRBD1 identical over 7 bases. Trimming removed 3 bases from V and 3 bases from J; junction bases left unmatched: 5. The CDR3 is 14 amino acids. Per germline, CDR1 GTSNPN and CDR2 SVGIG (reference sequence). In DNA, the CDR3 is TGTGCCTGGAGGGAACAGGGGTCCAATCAGCCCCAGCATTTT. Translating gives CAWREQGSNQPQHF.

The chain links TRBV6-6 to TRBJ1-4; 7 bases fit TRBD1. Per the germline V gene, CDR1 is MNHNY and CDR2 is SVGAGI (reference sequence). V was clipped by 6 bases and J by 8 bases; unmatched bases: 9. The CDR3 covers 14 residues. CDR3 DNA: TGTGCCAGCAGGAGACAGGGAGTAGGGGAAAAACTGTTTTTT. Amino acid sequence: CASRRQGVGEKLFF.

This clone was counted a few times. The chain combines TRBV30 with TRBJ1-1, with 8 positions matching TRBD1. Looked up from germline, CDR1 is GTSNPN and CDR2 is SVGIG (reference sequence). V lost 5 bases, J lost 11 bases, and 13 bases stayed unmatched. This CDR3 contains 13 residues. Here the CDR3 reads CAWPGTGGGGAFF. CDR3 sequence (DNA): TGTGCCTGGCCAGGAACAGGGGGAGGAGGGGCTTTCTTT.